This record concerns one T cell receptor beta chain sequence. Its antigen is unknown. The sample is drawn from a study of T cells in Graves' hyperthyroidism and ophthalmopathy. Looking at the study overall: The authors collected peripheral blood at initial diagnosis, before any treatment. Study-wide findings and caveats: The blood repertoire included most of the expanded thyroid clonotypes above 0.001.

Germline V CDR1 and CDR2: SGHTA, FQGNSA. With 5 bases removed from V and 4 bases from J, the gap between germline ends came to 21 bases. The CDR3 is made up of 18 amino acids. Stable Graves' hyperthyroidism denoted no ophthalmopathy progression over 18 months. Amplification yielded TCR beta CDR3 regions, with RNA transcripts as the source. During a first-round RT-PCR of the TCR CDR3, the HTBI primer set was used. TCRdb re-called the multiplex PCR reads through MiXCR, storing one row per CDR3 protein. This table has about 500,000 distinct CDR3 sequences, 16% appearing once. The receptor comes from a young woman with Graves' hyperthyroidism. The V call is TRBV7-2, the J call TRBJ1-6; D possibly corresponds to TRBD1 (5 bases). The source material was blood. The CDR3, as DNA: TGTGCCAGCAGCCCCGTCGGGACGCCGAGAAGATATAATTCACCCCTCCACTTT. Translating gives CASSPVGTPRRYNSPLHF.